This is a list of T cell receptor beta chains from one sample in a study of blood T cell repertoires in COVID-19. TCRdb's copy holds only in-frame clones and misses some; the assay was immunoSEQ multiplex PCR. The table has 130,000 to 150,000 clones, around 84% seen once; the top ten hold 5.8%. Sequenced input: PBMCs or T cells enriched from blood (not recorded which). Receptors were obtained from a woman aged 45-59 years who had been exposed to COVID-19. Each CDR3 is given with its conserved first and last residue. A D gene is named only where the DNA matches it firmly. Size is omitted from some rows. Given values are once, few, many or a class for expanded clones.

v_gene: TRBV4-3
abundance: .
j_gene: TRBJ2-3
d_gene: TRBD2
CDR3nt: TGCGCCAGCAGCCAGGGACTAGCGTTTGGCACAGATACGCAGTATTTT
CDR3aa: CASSQGLAFGTDTQYF

v_gene: TRBV4-1
abundance: .
j_gene: TRBJ1-2
d_gene: TRBD1
CDR3nt: TGCGCCAGCAGACTTCAGGGGGCCCCAGGTGGCTACACCTTC
CDR3aa: CASRLQGAPGGYTF

v_gene: TRBV19
abundance: .
j_gene: TRBJ1-6
d_gene: .
CDR3nt: TGTGCCAGTAGTACCCTAACGCAAGATTCACCCCTCCACTTT
CDR3aa: CASSTLTQDSPLHF

v_gene: TRBV6-2/TRBV6-3
abundance: .
j_gene: TRBJ2-5
d_gene: TRBD1
CDR3nt: TGTGCCAGCAGTTACCACAGGGGGAGTGAGACCCAGTACTTC
CDR3aa: CASSYHRGSETQYF

v_gene: TRBV12-3/TRBV12-4
abundance: .
j_gene: TRBJ1-2
d_gene: .
CDR3nt: TGTGCCAGCGGCATTCGAGGGTCGAATGGCTACACCTTC
CDR3aa: CASGIRGSNGYTF

v_gene: TRBV11-2
abundance: .
j_gene: TRBJ2-7
d_gene: .
CDR3nt: TGTGCCAGCAGCCCCCTGAAGGGGATTTACGAGCAGTACTTC
CDR3aa: CASSPLKGIYEQYF

v_gene: TRBV19
abundance: .
j_gene: TRBJ1-3
d_gene: TRBD1
CDR3nt: TGTGCCAGTAGTAATACCGGGACAGGGGTTGGAAACACCATATATTTT
CDR3aa: CASSNTGTGVGNTIYF

v_gene: TRBV28
abundance: .
j_gene: TRBJ2-1
d_gene: TRBD2
CDR3nt: TGTGCCAGCCCTCCCGGACTAGCGGGAGCGTCCTACAATGAGCAGTTCTTC
CDR3aa: CASPPGLAGASYNEQFF

v_gene: TRBV29-1
abundance: few
j_gene: TRBJ2-7
d_gene: TRBD2
CDR3nt: TGCAGCGTTGAAATGTTAGCGGGGTCCGTCTACGAGCAGTACTTC
CDR3aa: CSVEMLAGSVYEQYF

v_gene: TRBV3-1/TRBV3-2
abundance: .
j_gene: TRBJ1-2
d_gene: .
CDR3nt: TGTGCCAGCAGCCGCCGGCAGGGTGACTATGGCTACACCTTC
CDR3aa: CASSRRQGDYGYTF

v_gene: TRBV18
abundance: .
j_gene: TRBJ2-7
d_gene: TRBD1
CDR3nt: TGTGCCAGCCGACAGGGAGCTGGGGAGCAGTACTTC
CDR3aa: CASRQGAGEQYF

v_gene: TRBV7-2
abundance: .
j_gene: TRBJ2-7
d_gene: .
CDR3nt: TGTGCCAGCAGCTTAGGAGTGGGAGTCGGGTACGAGCAGTACTTC
CDR3aa: CASSLGVGVGYEQYF

v_gene: TRBV4-2
abundance: .
j_gene: TRBJ1-3
d_gene: TRBD1
CDR3nt: TGTGCCAGCAGCGCAGACAGGGCTGGAAACACCATATATTTT
CDR3aa: CASSADRAGNTIYF

v_gene: TRBV3-1/TRBV3-2
abundance: .
j_gene: TRBJ1-5
d_gene: .
CDR3nt: TGTGCCAGCAGCCAAGGAAGGTCAGGGCTAAATCAGCCCCAGCATTTT
CDR3aa: CASSQGRSGLNQPQHF

v_gene: TRBV7-8
abundance: once
j_gene: TRBJ1-6
d_gene: .
CDR3nt: TGTGCCAGCAGCTTAGGGGGCCGATCCGGTGGTTCACCCCTCCACTTT
CDR3aa: CASSLGGRSGGSPLHF

v_gene: TRBV19
abundance: .
j_gene: TRBJ2-5
d_gene: .
CDR3nt: TGTGCCAGTAGTATAGAGGCAGGGGGGAAGACCCAGTACTTC
CDR3aa: CASSIEAGGKTQYF

v_gene: TRBV7-6
abundance: .
j_gene: TRBJ2-1
d_gene: .
CDR3nt: TGTGCCAGCAGCTCGGGGTACAATGAGCAGTTCTTC
CDR3aa: CASSSGYNEQFF

v_gene: TRBV11-2
abundance: .
j_gene: TRBJ2-7
d_gene: .
CDR3nt: TGTGCCAGCAGCCCTTACTCCGTTAGCTACGAGCAGTACTTC
CDR3aa: CASSPYSVSYEQYF

v_gene: TRBV7-2
abundance: few
j_gene: TRBJ1-5
d_gene: .
CDR3nt: TGTGCCAGCAGCTTTCTTCAGGGGCCCGGTGTTGATCAGCCCCAGCATTTT
CDR3aa: CASSFLQGPGVDQPQHF

v_gene: TRBV10-3
abundance: .
j_gene: TRBJ2-3
d_gene: TRBD1
CDR3nt: TGTGCCATCAGTGATGACAGGGGGCTCGGGGATACGCAGTATTTT
CDR3aa: CAISDDRGLGDTQYF

v_gene: TRBV2
abundance: .
j_gene: TRBJ2-7
d_gene: .
CDR3nt: TGTGCCAGCATGGATGGTGGTCGCGGGCCCGAGCAGTACTTC
CDR3aa: CASMDGGRGPEQYF

v_gene: TRBV5-1
abundance: .
j_gene: TRBJ2-3
d_gene: TRBD1
CDR3nt: TGCGCCAGCAGTCCGGGACAGGGGAACACAGATACGCAGTATTTT
CDR3aa: CASSPGQGNTDTQYF

v_gene: TRBV19
abundance: once
j_gene: TRBJ1-1
d_gene: .
CDR3nt: TGTGCCAGTTCGAACTACAGGGAGAACACTGAAGCTTTCTTT
CDR3aa: CASSNYRENTEAFF

v_gene: TRBV19
abundance: .
j_gene: TRBJ1-5
d_gene: TRBD1
CDR3nt: TGTGCCAGTAGTACCGGGGGACAGGGGGGTTCGAGCAATCAGCCCCAGCATTTT
CDR3aa: CASSTGGQGGSSNQPQHF

v_gene: TRBV21-1
abundance: .
j_gene: TRBJ1-1
d_gene: .
CDR3nt: TGTGCCAGCAGCACTGCCGGGAAAAAAAACACTGAAGCTTTCTTT
CDR3aa: CASSTAGKKNTEAFF

v_gene: TRBV7-8
abundance: .
j_gene: TRBJ1-1
d_gene: TRBD1
CDR3nt: TGTGCCAGCAGCTCAAGGACAGGGGGGAACACTGAAGCTTTCTTT
CDR3aa: CASSSRTGGNTEAFF

v_gene: TRBV7-6
abundance: .
j_gene: TRBJ1-4
d_gene: .
CDR3nt: TGTGCCAGCAGCTTAGAAGGCGCAGGGCGTGTTCTGTTTTTT
CDR3aa: CASSLEGAGRVLFF

v_gene: TRBV12-3/TRBV12-4
abundance: .
j_gene: TRBJ1-3
d_gene: .
CDR3nt: TGTGCCACTGGGGCGGGGCTAAACACCATATATTTT
CDR3aa: CATGAGLNTIYF